The present entry profiles one T cell receptor (beta chain) with its context. This entry is derived from a study of blood T cell repertoires in COVID-19. As originally analysed: Amplification with reference gene primers provided the estimates of nucleated cell counts. Measured with immunoSEQ multiplex PCR; TCRdb has only the in-frame clones, and not every one. The DNA was the basis for D and trimming; V, J and clone size are from that table. This table holds around 35,000 clones, about 87% found once. CDR1 and CDR2 from the germline V gene are MNHEY and SVGAGI. There are 13 residues in the CDR3. V gave up 6 bases and J gave up 8 bases; unmatched junction bases: 8.

The receptor was isolated from a man between 65 and 85 years old with acute or convalescent COVID-19. The specimen was peripheral blood. This chain connects TRBV6-5 to TRBJ1-2, with TRBD1 matching over 8 bases. The CDR3 loop reads CASRAGTGSGYTF. The CDR3 region has the DNA TGTGCCAGCAGAGCCGGGACAGGTTCCGGCTACACCTTC.